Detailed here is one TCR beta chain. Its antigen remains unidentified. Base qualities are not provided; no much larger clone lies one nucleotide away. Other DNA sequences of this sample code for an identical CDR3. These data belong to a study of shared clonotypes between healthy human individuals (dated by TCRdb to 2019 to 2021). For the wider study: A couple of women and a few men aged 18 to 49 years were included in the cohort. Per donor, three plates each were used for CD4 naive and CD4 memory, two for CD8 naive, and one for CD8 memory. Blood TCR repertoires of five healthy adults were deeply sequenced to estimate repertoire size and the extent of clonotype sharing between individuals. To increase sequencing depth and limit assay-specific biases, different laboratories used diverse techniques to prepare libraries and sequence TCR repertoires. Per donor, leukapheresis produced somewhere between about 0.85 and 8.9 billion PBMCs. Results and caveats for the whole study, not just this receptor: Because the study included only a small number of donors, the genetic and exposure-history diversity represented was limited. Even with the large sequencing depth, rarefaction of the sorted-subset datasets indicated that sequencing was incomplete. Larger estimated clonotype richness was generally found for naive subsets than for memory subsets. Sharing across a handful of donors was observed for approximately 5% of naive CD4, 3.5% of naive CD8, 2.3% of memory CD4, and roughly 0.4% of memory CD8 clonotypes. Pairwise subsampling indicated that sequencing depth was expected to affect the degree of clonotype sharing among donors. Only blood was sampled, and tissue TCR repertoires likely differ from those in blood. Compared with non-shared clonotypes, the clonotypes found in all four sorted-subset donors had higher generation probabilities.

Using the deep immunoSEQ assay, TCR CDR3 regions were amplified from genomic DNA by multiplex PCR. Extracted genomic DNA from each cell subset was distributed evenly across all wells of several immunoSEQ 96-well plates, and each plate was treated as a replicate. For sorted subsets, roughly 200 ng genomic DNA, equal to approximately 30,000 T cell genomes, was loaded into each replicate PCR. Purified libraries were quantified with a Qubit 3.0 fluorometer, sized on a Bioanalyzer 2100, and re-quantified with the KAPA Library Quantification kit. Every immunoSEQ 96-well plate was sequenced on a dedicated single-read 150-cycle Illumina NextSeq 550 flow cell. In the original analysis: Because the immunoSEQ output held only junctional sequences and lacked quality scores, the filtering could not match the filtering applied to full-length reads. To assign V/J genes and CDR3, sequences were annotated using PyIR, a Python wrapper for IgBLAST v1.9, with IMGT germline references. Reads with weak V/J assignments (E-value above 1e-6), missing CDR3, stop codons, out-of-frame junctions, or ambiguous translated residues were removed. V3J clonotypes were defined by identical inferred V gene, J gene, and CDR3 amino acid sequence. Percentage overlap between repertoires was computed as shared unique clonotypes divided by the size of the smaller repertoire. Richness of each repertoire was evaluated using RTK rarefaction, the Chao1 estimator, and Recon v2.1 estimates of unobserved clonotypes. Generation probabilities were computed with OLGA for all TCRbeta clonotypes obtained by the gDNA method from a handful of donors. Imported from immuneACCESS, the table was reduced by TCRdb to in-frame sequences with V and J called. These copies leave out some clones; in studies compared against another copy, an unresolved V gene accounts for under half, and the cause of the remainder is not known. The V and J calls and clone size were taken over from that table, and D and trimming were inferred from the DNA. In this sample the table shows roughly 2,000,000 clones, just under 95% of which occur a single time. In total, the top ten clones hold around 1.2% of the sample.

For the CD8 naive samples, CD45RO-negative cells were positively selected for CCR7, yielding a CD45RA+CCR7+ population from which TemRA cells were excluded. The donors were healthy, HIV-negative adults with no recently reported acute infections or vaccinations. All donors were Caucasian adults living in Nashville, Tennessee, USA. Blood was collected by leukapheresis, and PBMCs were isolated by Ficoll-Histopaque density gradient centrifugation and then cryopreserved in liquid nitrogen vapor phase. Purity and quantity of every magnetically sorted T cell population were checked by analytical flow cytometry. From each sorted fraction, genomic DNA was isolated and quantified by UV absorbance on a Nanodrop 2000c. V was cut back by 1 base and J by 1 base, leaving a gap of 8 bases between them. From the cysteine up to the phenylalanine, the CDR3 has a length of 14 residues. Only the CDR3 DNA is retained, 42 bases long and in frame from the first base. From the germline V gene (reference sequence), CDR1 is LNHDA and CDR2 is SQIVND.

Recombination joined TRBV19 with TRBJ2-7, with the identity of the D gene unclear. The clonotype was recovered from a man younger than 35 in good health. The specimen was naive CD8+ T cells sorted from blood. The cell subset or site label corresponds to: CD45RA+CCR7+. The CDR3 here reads CASSIGDDSYEQYF. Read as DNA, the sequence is TGTGCCAGTAGTATAGGTGACGATTCCTACGAGCAGTACTTC.